This T cell receptor beta chain is from a study of T-cell memory formation after mild COVID-19. Study observations and caveats: CD4+ contracting clones were mainly CM and EM; CD8+ ones, EMRA. CD4+ bias marked clones expanding day 15 to 37, unlike balanced contracting clones.

Looked up from germline, CDR1 is SQVTM and CDR2 is ANQGSEA. The trim removed 5 bases at V and 9 bases at J, leaving 9 bases unmatched. The CDR3 has 14 residues. It was 5'RACE with constant-segment primers that produced the TCR alpha and TCR beta cDNA libraries, which carried sample barcodes and UMIs. TCRdb re-called the 5' RACE reads with MiXCR, one entry per CDR3 protein. The data hold 180,000 or so distinct CDR3 sequences, with roughly 11% observed a single time. To note about this clonotype: Antigen specificity is unknown.

The chain joins TRBV29-1 to TRBJ2-1; 11 nucleotides match TRBD2. The sample was PBMCs or a T cell subset sorted from them (not recorded which). The TCR was taken from a man aged 18-30 years who had mild COVID-19 (a few samples of this study predate the infection). Cell type and time point are not known. The CDR3 loop reads CSVRLAGGLGEQFF. The CDR3 DNA reads as TGCAGCGTTCGCTTAGCGGGGGGGCTTGGTGAGCAGTTCTTC.